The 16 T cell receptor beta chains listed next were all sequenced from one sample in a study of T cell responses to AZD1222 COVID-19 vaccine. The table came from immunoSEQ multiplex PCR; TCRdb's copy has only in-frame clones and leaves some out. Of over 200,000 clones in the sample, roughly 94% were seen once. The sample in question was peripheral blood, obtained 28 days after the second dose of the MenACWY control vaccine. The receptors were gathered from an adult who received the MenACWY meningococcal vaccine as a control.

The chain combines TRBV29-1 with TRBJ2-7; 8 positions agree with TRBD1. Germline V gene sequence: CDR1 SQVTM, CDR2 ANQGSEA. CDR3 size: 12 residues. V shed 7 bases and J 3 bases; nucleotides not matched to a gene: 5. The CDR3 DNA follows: TGCAGCGCCGCCGGACAGGGCTACGAGCAGTACTTC. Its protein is CSAAGQGYEQYF.

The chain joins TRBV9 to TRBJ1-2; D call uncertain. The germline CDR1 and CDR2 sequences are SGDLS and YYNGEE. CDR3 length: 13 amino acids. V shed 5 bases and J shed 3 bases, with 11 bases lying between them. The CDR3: CASSLEGDYGYTF. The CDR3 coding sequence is TGTGCCAGCAGTCTAGAGGGTGACTATGGCTACACCTTC.

The CDR3 nucleotides are TGTGCCAGCGTTTCCGGGACGGTCTATGGCTACACCTTC. Its translation: CASVSGTVYGYTF. The chain uses TRBV28 and TRBJ1-2, with a tentative D call TRBD1 (5 bases). This CDR3 is built from 13 residues. The V end was cut by 8 bases, the J end by 4 bases, with 14 bases between. Per germline, CDR1 MDHEN and CDR2 SYDVKM.

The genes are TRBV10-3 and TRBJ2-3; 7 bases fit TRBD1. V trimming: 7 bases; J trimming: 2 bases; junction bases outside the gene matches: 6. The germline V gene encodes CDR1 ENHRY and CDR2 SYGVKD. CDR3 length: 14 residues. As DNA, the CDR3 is TGTGCCATCACTCAGGGGGAGCTCACAGATACGCAGTATTTT. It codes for CAITQGELTDTQYF.

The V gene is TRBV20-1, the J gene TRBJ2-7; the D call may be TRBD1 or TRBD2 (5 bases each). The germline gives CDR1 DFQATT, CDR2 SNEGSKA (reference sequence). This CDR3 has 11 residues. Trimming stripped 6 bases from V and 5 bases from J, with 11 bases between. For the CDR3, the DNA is TGCAGTGCAGTGGGGGTAGACGAGCAGTACTTC. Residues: CSAVGVDEQYF.

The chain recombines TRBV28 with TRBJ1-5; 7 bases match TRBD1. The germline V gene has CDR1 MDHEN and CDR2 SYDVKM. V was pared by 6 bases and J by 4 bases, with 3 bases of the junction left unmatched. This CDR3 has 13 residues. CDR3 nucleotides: TGTGCCAGCAGAGAGGGGGCGAATCAGCCCCAGCATTTT. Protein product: CASREGANQPQHF.

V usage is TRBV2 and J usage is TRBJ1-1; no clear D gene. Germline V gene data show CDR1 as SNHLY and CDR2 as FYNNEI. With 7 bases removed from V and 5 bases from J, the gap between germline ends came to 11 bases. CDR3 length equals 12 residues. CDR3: CASMVVRTEAFF. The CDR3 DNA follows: TGTGCCAGCATGGTCGTTAGGACTGAAGCTTTCTTT.

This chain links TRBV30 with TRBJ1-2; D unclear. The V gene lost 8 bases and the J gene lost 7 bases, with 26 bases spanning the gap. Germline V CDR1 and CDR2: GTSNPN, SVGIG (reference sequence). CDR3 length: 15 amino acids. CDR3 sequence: CAVGREGWAVAGYTF. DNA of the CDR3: TGTGCCGTAGGTCGGGAGGGTTGGGCGGTTGCTGGCTACACCTTC.

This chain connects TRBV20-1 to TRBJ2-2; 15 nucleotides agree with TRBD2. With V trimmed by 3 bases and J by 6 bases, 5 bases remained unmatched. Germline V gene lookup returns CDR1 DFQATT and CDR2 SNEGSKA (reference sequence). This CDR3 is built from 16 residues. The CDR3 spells CSASPGLAGGSGELFF. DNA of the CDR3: TGCAGTGCTAGTCCAGGACTAGCGGGGGGGTCCGGGGAGCTGTTTTTT.

The CDR3 DNA sequence: TGTGCCAGCAGTAACCCCGACAGGGATTTGAGGGAGCAGTACTTC. This gives the protein CASSNPDRDLREQYF. The V gene is TRBV28, the J gene TRBJ2-7; 7 bases map to TRBD1. Trimming removed 5 bases from V and 7 bases from J; junction bases left unmatched: 14. The CDR3 contains 15 residues. The V gene's germline CDR1 is MDHEN and CDR2 SYDVKM. The variable domain in full, with the rest retrieved from reference TRBV28 and TRBJ2-7, is DVKVTQSSRYLVKRTGEKVFLECVQDMDHENMFWYRQDPGLGLRLIYFSYDVKMKEKGDIPEGYSVSREKKERFSLILESASTNQTSMYLCASSNPDRDLREQYFGPGTRLTVT.

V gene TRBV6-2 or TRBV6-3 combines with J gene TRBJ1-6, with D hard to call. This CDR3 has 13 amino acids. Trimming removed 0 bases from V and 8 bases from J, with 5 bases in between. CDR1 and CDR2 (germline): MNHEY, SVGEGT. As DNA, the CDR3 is TGTGCCAGCAGTTACTCTCGTTATTCACCCCTCCACTTT. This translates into CASSYSRYSPLHF.

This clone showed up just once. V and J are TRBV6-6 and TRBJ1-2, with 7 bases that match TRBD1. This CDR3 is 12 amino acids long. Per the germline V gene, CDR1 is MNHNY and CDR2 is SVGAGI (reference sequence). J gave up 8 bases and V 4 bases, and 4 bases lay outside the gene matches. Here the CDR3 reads CASSSGQRGYTF. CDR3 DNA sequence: TGTGCCAGCAGTTCGGGACAGCGGGGCTACACCTTC.

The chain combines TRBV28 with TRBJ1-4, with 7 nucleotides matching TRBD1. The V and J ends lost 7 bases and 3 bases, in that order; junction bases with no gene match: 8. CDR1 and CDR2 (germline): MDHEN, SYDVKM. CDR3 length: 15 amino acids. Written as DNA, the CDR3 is TGTGCCAGCAACTTGGGGGGACAGCCTAATGAAAAACTGTTTTTT. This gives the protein CASNLGGQPNEKLFF.

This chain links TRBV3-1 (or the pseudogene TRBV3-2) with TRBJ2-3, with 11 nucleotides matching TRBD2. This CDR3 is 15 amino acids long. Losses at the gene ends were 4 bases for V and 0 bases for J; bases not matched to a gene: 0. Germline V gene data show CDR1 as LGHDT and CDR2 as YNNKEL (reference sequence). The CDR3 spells CASSRLAGSTDTQYF. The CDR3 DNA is TGTGCCAGCAGCCGACTAGCGGGAAGCACAGATACGCAGTATTTT.

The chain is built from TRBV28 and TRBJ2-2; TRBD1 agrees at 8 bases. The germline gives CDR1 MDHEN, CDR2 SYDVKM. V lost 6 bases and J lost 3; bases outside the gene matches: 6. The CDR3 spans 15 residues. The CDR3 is CASRKDRADTGELFF. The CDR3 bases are TGTGCCAGCAGAAAGGACAGGGCCGACACCGGGGAGCTGTTTTTT.

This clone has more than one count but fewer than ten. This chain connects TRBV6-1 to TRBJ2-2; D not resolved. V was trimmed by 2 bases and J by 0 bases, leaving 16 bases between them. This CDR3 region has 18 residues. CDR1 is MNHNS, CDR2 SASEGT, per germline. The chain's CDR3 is CASSETLTWASNTGELFF. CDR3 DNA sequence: TGTGCCAGCAGTGAAACTCTAACTTGGGCCTCGAACACCGGGGAGCTGTTTTTT.